One and the same sample provided the 28 T cell receptor beta chains below, sequenced in a study of cytotoxic CD8 clonotypes in ibrutinib-treated CLL. Some clones are missing from TCRdb's copy, which holds only in-frame ones; the method was immunoSEQ multiplex PCR. This repertoire shows approximately 190,000 clones, just under 80% found once; its top ten account for roughly 11%. Specimen: PBMCs, collected after 12 months of ibrutinib treatment. All receptors derive from a human donor with chronic lymphocytic leukemia.

The chain couples TRBV7-8 to TRBJ2-6; D gene unclear. The V gene's germline CDR1 is SGHVS and CDR2 FQNEAQ. The CDR3 loop spans 13 amino acids. The V gene lost 7 bases and the J gene lost 2 bases, with 6 bases spanning the gap. CDR3 amino acids: CASTIPGANVLTF. The CDR3 DNA sequence: TGTGCCAGCACCATTCCTGGGGCCAACGTCCTGACTTTC.

This rearrangement joins TRBV5-1 to TRBJ1-4; TRBD1 agrees at 8 bases. V shed 4 bases, J shed 7 bases, and the junction held 9 bases outside the gene matches. Germline V gene sequence: CDR1 SGHRS, CDR2 YFSETQ. The CDR3 runs to 15 residues. CDR3 residues: CASSPGQGLGEKLFF. DNA for the CDR3: TGCGCCAGCAGCCCCGGACAGGGTCTCGGTGAAAAACTGTTTTTT.

The V call is TRBV19, the J call TRBJ2-2; 8 nucleotides agree with TRBD1. CDR3 length: 16 amino acids. Germline V lookup: CDR1 LNHDA, CDR2 SQIVND (reference sequence). The trim removed 4 bases at V and 0 bases at J, leaving 4 bases unmatched. CDR3 coding DNA: TGTGCCAGTAGTAGTCAGGGGGCGACGAACACCGGGGAGCTGTTTTTT. Protein product: CASSSQGATNTGELFF.

The chain recombines TRBV5-1 with TRBJ1-6; no clear D. CDR3 length: 13 residues. The V gene's germline CDR1 is SGHRS and CDR2 YFSETQ. The V gene lost 0 bases and the J gene lost 9 bases, with 7 bases spanning the gap. This CDR3 reads CASSLEDGSPLHF. DNA for the CDR3: TGCGCCAGCAGCTTGGAAGACGGTTCACCCCTCCACTTT.

The rearrangement uses TRBV6-5 and TRBJ1-1; D is undetermined. Germline V gene data show CDR1 as MNHEY and CDR2 as SVGAGI. Trimming removed 7 bases at V and 4 bases at J, with 13 bases between. The CDR3 spans 13 residues. The CDR3 loop reads CASITRGITEAFF. In DNA, the CDR3 is TGTGCCAGCATCACGCGGGGTATCACTGAAGCTTTCTTT.

This clone was detected only once. The CDR3 sequence is CASLDLAGVSDEQFF. The CDR3 DNA is TGTGCCAGCTTGGATCTAGCGGGGGTCTCGGATGAGCAGTTCTTC. This chain connects TRBV27 to TRBJ2-1, with 10 bases identical to TRBD2. V dropped 8 bases and J dropped 8; count of bases not matched to a gene: 12. The germline V gene has CDR1 MNHEY and CDR2 SMNVEV (reference sequence). The CDR3 runs to 15 residues.

The V and J genes are TRBV27 and TRBJ2-3; 7 bases are a match to TRBD1. Germline lookup yields CDR1 MNHEY and CDR2 SMNVEV (reference sequence). Trimming at V came to 6 bases and at J to 0 bases, leaving 3 bases not matched to a gene. The CDR3 spans 14 residues. Written as DNA, the CDR3 is TGTGCCAGCAGCGGGGACAGAAGCACAGATACGCAGTATTTT. Amino acid sequence: CASSGDRSTDTQYF.

The chain recombines TRBV19 with TRBJ2-2, with TRBD2 as a possible D gene (6 bases). CDR1 is LNHDA and CDR2 is SQIVND in the germline V gene (reference sequence). The CDR3 length is 14 residues. Trimming removed 3 bases from V and 7 bases from J, with 12 bases in between. The CDR3 region is CASSIFPSVGELFF. The CDR3 nucleotides read TGTGCCAGTAGTATTTTCCCTAGCGTCGGGGAGCTGTTTTTT. Filled out from reference TRBV19 and TRBJ2-2, the complete variable domain reads DGGITQSPKYLFRKEGQNVTLSCEQNLNHDAMYWYRQDPGQGLRLIYYSQIVNDFQKGDIAEGYSVSREKKESFPLTVTSAQKNPTAFYLCASSIFPSVGELFFGEGSRLTVL.

This clone has only a few counts. The chain has TRBV11-2 and TRBJ2-5; 7 bases are a match to TRBD2. This CDR3 comprises 15 residues. With 5 bases clipped from V and 3 bases from J, the junction kept 9 bases outside the gene matches. From germline, CDR1 is SGHAT and CDR2 FQNNGV. The DNA of the CDR3 is TGTGCCAGCAGCATACTTGTGGGAGGGGAAGAGACCCAGTACTTC. As protein: CASSILVGGEETQYF.

As for this clone: A junction boundary mismatches the germline segment, possibly from a read error. The rearrangement uses TRBV7-3 and TRBJ2-2; possible D gene TRBD1, 6 bases. This CDR3 has 16 residues. The germline CDR1 and CDR2 sequences are SGHTA and FQGTGA. This CDR3 reads CASSLTGTTNTGELFF. The CDR3 DNA sequence: TGTGCCAGCAGCCTAACCGGGACAACGAACACCGGGGAGCTGTTTTTT.

In its sample, this clone was seen once. The genes are TRBV5-1 and TRBJ2-2, with a weak D call TRBD1 (6 bases). This CDR3 region has 17 residues. The germline gives CDR1 SGHRS, CDR2 YFSETQ. V gave up 5 bases and J gave up 0 bases, with 17 bases separating them. CDR3 coding DNA: TGCGCCAGCAGTTTTAACCCAGGGGAGTCGAACACCGGGGAGCTGTTTTTT. As protein: CASSFNPGESNTGELFF.

The genes are TRBV5-4 and TRBJ2-3, with D perhaps TRBD1 (5 bases). This CDR3 spans 15 amino acids. Germline V gene data show CDR1 as SGHNT and CDR2 as YYREEE (reference sequence). The ends were cut back, 0 bases at V and 0 bases at J, with 8 bases in the middle. CDR3 DNA sequence: TGTGCCAGCAGCTTGGGACCAGGGAGCACAGATACGCAGTATTTT. Its translation: CASSLGPGSTDTQYF. The entire variable domain, with the rest obtained from reference TRBV5-4 and TRBJ2-3, is as follows: ETGVTQSPTHLIKTRGQQVTLRCSSQSGHNTVSWYQQALGQGPQFIFQYYREEENGRGNFPPRFSGLQFPNYSSELNVNALELDDSALYLCASSLGPGSTDTQYFGPGTRLTVL.

This clone appeared a single time. The V gene is TRBV6-4, the J gene TRBJ2-1; the match to TRBD1 covers 7 bases. CDR3 length: 16 residues. The V and J ends lost 5 bases and 2 bases, in that order; junction bases with no gene match: 9. Germline CDR1 is MRHNA and CDR2 is SNTAGT. CDR3: CASSPRVGQTYNEQFF. The CDR3 DNA sequence: TGTGCCAGCAGTCCGCGGGTGGGACAGACCTACAATGAGCAGTTCTTC.

The chain uses TRBV29-1 and TRBJ1-2; D remains ambiguous. Trimming pared 2 bases from V and 6 bases from J, leaving 7 bases between. Germline V gene sequence: CDR1 SQVTM, CDR2 ANQGSEA. CDR3 length: 11 amino acids. The CDR3 reads CSVEWQDGYTF. DNA of the CDR3: TGCAGCGTTGAATGGCAGGATGGCTACACCTTC.

The chain has TRBV6-1 and TRBJ2-7; D is perhaps TRBD1 (6 bases). V was clipped by 7 bases and J by 2 bases, with 12 bases between them. The germline V gene encodes CDR1 MNHNS and CDR2 SASEGT. The CDR3 is 13 residues long. The CDR3 protein is CASIGTPTYEQYF. CDR3 in DNA: TGTGCCAGCATTGGGACACCGACCTACGAGCAGTACTTC.

V is TRBV7-9 and J is TRBJ2-7; D unresolved. The CDR3 spans 15 residues. Germline V gene lookup returns CDR1 SEHNR and CDR2 FQNEAQ (reference sequence). V lost 1 base to trimming and J lost 0 bases, with 10 bases between them. Here the CDR3 reads CASSLETQTSYEQYF. The CDR3 nucleotides are TGTGCCAGCAGCTTAGAGACTCAAACCTCCTACGAGCAGTACTTC.

The rearrangement uses TRBV5-1 and TRBJ2-3; TRBD2 might be the D (6 bases). Per the germline V gene, CDR1 is SGHRS and CDR2 is YFSETQ. The V end lost 2 bases, the J end lost 4 bases, and 11 bases lay between the germline ends. The length of the CDR3 is 14 residues. CDR3 nucleotide sequence: TGCGCCAGCAGCTTAGTCGGGAGAGCAGATACGCAGTATTTT. Residues: CASSLVGRADTQYF. The whole variable domain, filled in from reference TRBV5-1 and TRBJ2-3, reads KAGVTQTPRYLIKTRGQQVTLSCSPISGHRSVSWYQQTPGQGLQFLFEYFSETQRNKGNFPGRFSGRQFSNSRSEMNVSTLELGDSALYLCASSLVGRADTQYFGPGTRLTVL.

J is TRBJ1-3 and V is TRBV27; D is possibly TRBD1 (5 bases). V lost 6 bases and J 4 bases, leaving 13 bases between the germline ends. CDR3 size: 14 residues. The germline CDR1 and CDR2 sequences are MNHEY and SMNVEV (reference sequence). CDR3 residues: CASRGSGLGNTIYF. CDR3 in DNA: TGTGCCAGCAGAGGGTCAGGGTTAGGAAACACCATATATTTT.

The rearrangement joins TRBV5-1 to TRBJ2-1; tentatively, D is TRBD2 (5 bases). This CDR3 spans 15 amino acids. CDR1 and CDR2 from the germline V gene are SGHRS and YFSETQ. V was trimmed by 4 bases and J by 8 bases, leaving 19 bases between them. In DNA, the CDR3 is TGCGCCAGCAGCCGTGGGGAAGGGAGCGGCGATGAGCAGTTCTTC. Translated, it gives CASSRGEGSGDEQFF.

V gene TRBV18 combines with J gene TRBJ1-5, with D unclear. The CDR3 is 13 residues long. Germline CDR1 reads KGHSH; CDR2 reads LQKENI. The V end lost 6 bases, the J end lost 2 bases, and 8 bases lay between the germline ends. CDR3 nucleotide sequence: TGTGCCAGCTCCATAGAGGGCAATCAGCCCCAGCATTTT. This codes for CASSIEGNQPQHF.

The chain links TRBV5-5 to TRBJ2-1, with a possible D match to TRBD2 (6 bases). V was trimmed by 0 bases and J by 9 bases, leaving 19 bases between them. Germline values: CDR1 SGHKS, CDR2 YYEKEE (reference sequence). The CDR3 is made up of 16 amino acids. CDR3 region: CASSLDWGVAFIEQFF. CDR3 in DNA: TGTGCCAGCAGCTTGGATTGGGGGGTTGCGTTCATTGAGCAGTTCTTC.

This chain connects TRBV18 to TRBJ2-5; TRBD1 is a possible D gene (6 bases). The V and J ends lost 3 bases and 5 bases respectively, with 19 bases between them. CDR1 is KGHSH, CDR2 LQKENI, per germline. This CDR3 contains 16 residues. CDR3 in amino acids: CASSPGTPTYGETQYF. Written as DNA, the CDR3 is TGTGCCAGCTCACCCGGGACACCAACTTATGGGGAGACCCAGTACTTC.

This chain joins TRBV5-1 and TRBJ1-1; D perhaps matches TRBD1 (6 bases). Germline CDR1 SGHRS, CDR2 YFSETQ. This CDR3 has 14 amino acids. Trimming took 0 bases from V and 4 from J, leaving 10 bases between them. This CDR3 is CASSLVAGATEAFF. The CDR3 DNA reads TGCGCCAGCAGCTTGGTGGCAGGGGCCACTGAAGCTTTCTTT.

The V and J genes are TRBV6-6 and TRBJ2-7; TRBD2 agrees at 13 bases. V was clipped by 6 bases and J by 10 bases; unmatched bases: 9. This CDR3 is built from 14 residues. Germline CDR1 and CDR2: MNHNY and SVGAGI (reference sequence). CDR3 loop: CASRASGTSGNQYF. CDR3 coding DNA: TGTGCCAGCAGGGCGAGCGGGACTAGCGGGAATCAGTACTTC.

This clone was counted a few times. The gene calls are TRBV4-2 and TRBJ2-1; 14 nucleotides line up with TRBD2. CDR1 and CDR2 (germline): LGHNA, YNFKEQ. The CDR3 has 16 residues. With 1 base clipped from V and 8 bases from J, the junction kept 4 bases outside the gene matches. The CDR3: CASSQAGTSGSYEQFF. The CDR3 bases are TGTGCCAGCAGCCAAGCAGGGACTAGCGGGAGCTATGAGCAGTTCTTC.

This clone was detected only once. The rearrangement uses TRBV6-1 and TRBJ2-2, with 14 bases that match TRBD2. There are 17 residues in the CDR3. The V and J ends lost 4 bases and 8 bases, in that order; junction bases with no gene match: 9. Germline-derived CDR1 and CDR2 are MNHNS and SASEGT. The CDR3 DNA is TGTGCCAGCAGTGCCGCGACTAGCGGGAGGGCCCAAGGGGAGCTGTTTTTT. It encodes CASSAATSGRAQGELFF.

The chain employs TRBV6-5 and TRBJ1-1; 9 bases fit TRBD1. The CDR3 loop spans 13 amino acids. Germline V CDR1 and CDR2: MNHEY, SVGAGI. The junction had 6 bases not matched to a gene; V was cut back by 5 bases and J by 8 bases. The CDR3 nucleotides read TGTGCCAGCAGTCATACAGGGGGCTACGAAGCTTTCTTT. As protein: CASSHTGGYEAFF.

This sequence joins TRBV6-5 and TRBJ2-7; 12 nucleotides line up with TRBD2. The CDR3 contains 16 residues. Germline V gene lookup returns CDR1 MNHEY and CDR2 SVGAGI. V was pared by 2 bases and J by 0 bases, with 2 bases of the junction left unmatched. The CDR3 is CASSYRLAGDSYEQYF. CDR3 DNA sequence: TGTGCCAGCAGTTACAGACTAGCGGGGGACTCCTACGAGCAGTACTTC.